Detailed here is one T cell receptor beta chain. What it binds is not known. The CDR3 sequence is 10 residues long. V shed 5 bases and J shed 5 bases, with 4 bases lying between them. Germline V gene lookup returns CDR1 GTSNPN and CDR2 SVGIG (reference sequence). This sample was taken from a study of T-cell memory formation after mild COVID-19. Findings and limits, study-wide: Still unconfirmed is whether the second-wave clones peaking on day 37 recognized SARS-CoV-2. CD4+ contracting clones lay mainly in CM and EM, CD8+ ones in EMRA.

The TCR alpha and TCR beta cDNA libraries, bearing sample barcodes and UMIs, were generated by 5'RACE using constant-segment primers. Using its own MiXCR run on the 5' RACE reads, TCRdb lists one record per CDR3 protein. Among some 88,000 distinct CDR3 sequences listed, 20% to 25% were seen once. The chain couples TRBV30 to TRBJ2-1; D gene unclear. This receptor was identified in a man younger than 35 who had mild COVID-19 (a few samples of this study predate the infection). Cell type and time point are not known. Sequencing used PBMCs or a T cell subset sorted from them (not recorded which). The CDR3 loop is CAWGDNEQFF. CDR3 coding DNA: TGTGCCTGGGGGGACAATGAGCAGTTCTTC.